This passage covers 11 T cell receptor beta chains from one sample sequenced in a study of cytomegalovirus exposure and HLA in healthy donors. The PCR contained 60 Vbeta and 13 Jbeta primers. Sequencing was performed with immunoSEQ multiplex PCR; in TCRdb, only in-frame clones are kept and a portion is missing. This table has under 150,000 clones, approximately 78% appearing once. Sequenced sample: PBMCs. The origin of the receptors is a woman aged 40 to 50 in good health and CMV-seropositive.

The rearrangement joins TRBV5-4 to TRBJ1-3, with 7 positions matching TRBD1. V trimming: 2 bases; J trimming: 4 bases; junction bases outside the gene matches: 3. The CDR3 consists of 14 residues. Germline V lookup: CDR1 SGHNT, CDR2 YYREEE (reference sequence). Here the CDR3 DNA reads TGTGCCAGCAGCTTTACAGGGGCCGGAAACACCATATATTTT. Protein sequence: CASSFTGAGNTIYF. Filled out from reference TRBV5-4 and TRBJ1-3, the complete variable domain reads ETGVTQSPTHLIKTRGQQVTLRCSSQSGHNTVSWYQQALGQGPQFIFQYYREEENGRGNFPPRFSGLQFPNYSSELNVNALELDDSALYLCASSFTGAGNTIYFGEGSWLTVV.

The rearrangement uses TRBV5-6 and TRBJ2-2; D remains ambiguous. Germline loops: CDR1 SGHDT, CDR2 YYEEEE. Trimming cost V 3 bases and J 6 bases, with 3 bases left between them. CDR3 length: 11 residues. The CDR3 loop reads CASSSAGELFF. DNA for the CDR3: TGTGCCAGCAGCTCGGCCGGGGAGCTGTTTTTT. Supplemented by reference TRBV5-6 and TRBJ2-2, the full variable domain reads DAGVTQSPTHLIKTRGQQVTLRCSPKSGHDTVSWYQQALGQGPQFIFQYYEEEERQRGNFPDRFSGHQFPNYSSELNVNALLLGDSALYLCASSSAGELFFGEGSRLTVL.

This chain links TRBV7-2 with TRBJ2-5, with D unclear. From germline, CDR1 is SGHTA and CDR2 FQGNSA. This CDR3 region has 14 residues. Trimming took 2 bases from V and 0 from J, leaving 7 bases between them. In DNA form, the CDR3 reads TGTGCCAGCAGCTTAAGCTTCCACCAAGAGACCCAGTACTTC. Encoded protein: CASSLSFHQETQYF.

The rearrangement links TRBV2 to TRBJ2-5, with D possibly matching TRBD1 (6 bases). The assigned J gene may be wrong: the sequence end matches TRBJ2-7 better. This CDR3 has 14 residues. Looked up from germline, CDR1 is SNHLY and CDR2 is FYNNEI. This CDR3 reads CASSRTGRRDEQYF. CDR3 coding DNA: TGTGCCAGCAGCAGAACAGGGCGCCGGGACGAGCAGTACTTC.

The chain combines TRBV7-9 with TRBJ2-5; a weak D match, TRBD2 (6 bases). This CDR3 contains 13 residues. Deletions cut 4 bases from V and 11 bases from J, with 17 bases between. The germline V gene has CDR1 SEHNR and CDR2 FQNEAQ (reference sequence). The CDR3 nucleotides are TGTGCCAGCAGCTCCCGGGCCGGGGAGGAGCAGTACTTC. Amino acid sequence: CASSSRAGEEQYF.

Worth noting for this clone: A read error may produce the germline difference seen at one junction end. V gene TRBV7-9 combines with J gene TRBJ2-1; TRBD2 is a possible D gene (6 bases). CDR3 length equals 12 residues. Germline V gives CDR1 SEHNR, CDR2 FQNEAQ (reference sequence). The CDR3 nucleotides are TGTTCCAGCAGCTATGGGGGGAGTGAGCAGTTCTTC. As protein: CSSSYGGSEQFF. The full variable domain, in which reference TRBV7-9 and TRBJ2-1 provide the parts outside the CDR3, is DTGVSQNPRHKITKRGQNVTFRCDPISEHNRLYWYRQTLGQGPEFLTYFQNEAQLEKSRLLSDRFSAERPKGSFSTLEIQRTEQGDSAMYLCSSSYGGSEQFFGPGTRLTVL.

J is TRBJ2-7 and V is TRBV28; 8 bases fit TRBD1. The germline gives CDR1 MDHEN, CDR2 SYDVKM. The V segment lost 6 bases and the J segment 1 base; nucleotides outside the gene matches: 8. This CDR3 region has 15 residues. CDR3 coding DNA: TGTGCCAGCAGACACGGACAGGGTGATTCCTACGAGCAGTACTTC. It specifies CASRHGQGDSYEQYF.

The chain joins TRBV5-6 to TRBJ2-5, with D maybe TRBD1 (5 bases). The J call may be incorrect, as the DNA end agrees better with TRBJ2-7. The CDR3 is made up of 15 amino acids. Germline-derived CDR1 and CDR2 are SGHDT and YYEEEE. CDR3 in amino acids: CASSLRPSDIYEQYF. Here the CDR3 DNA reads TGTGCCAGCAGCTTGCGCCCCTCGGACATCTACGAGCAGTACTTC.

The CDR3 DNA reads TGTGCCAGCAGTCGGGCGGGAACCAATGAGCAGTTCTTC. It translates to CASSRAGTNEQFF. The chain recombines TRBV6-5 with TRBJ2-1, with D perhaps matching TRBD2 (6 bases). Germline V lookup: CDR1 MNHEY, CDR2 SVGAGI. CDR3 size: 13 residues. V lost 5 bases to trimming and J lost 6 bases, with 11 bases between them.

The chain combines TRBV13 with TRBJ2-7, with 9 nucleotides matching TRBD2. With 6 bases clipped from V and 1 base from J, the junction kept 7 bases outside the gene matches. Per germline, CDR1 PRHDT and CDR2 FYEKMQ (reference sequence). The CDR3 has 15 residues. The CDR3, as DNA: TGTGCCAGCAGTTTCGCCGGACTAGCGTCCTACGAGCAGTACTTC. Translating gives CASSFAGLASYEQYF.

The chain has TRBV15 and TRBJ1-4, with no clear D. CDR3 length: 13 amino acids. In germline, CDR1 is LNHNV, CDR2 YYDKDF (reference sequence). The V gene lost 5 bases and the J gene lost 7 bases, with 11 bases spanning the gap. Here the CDR3 DNA reads TGTGCCACCAGCTCCTCTCGAGGTGAAAAACTGTTTTTT. Its translation is CATSSSRGEKLFF.